This TCR beta chain was identified in a study of blood T cell repertoires in COVID-19. Study as a whole: Samples representing acute and convalescent COVID-19 were sourced from the United States, Italy and Spain.

The length of the CDR3 is 15 residues. V trimming: 5 bases; J trimming: 0 bases; junction bases outside the gene matches: 7. Germline V gives CDR1 SGHVS, CDR2 FQNEAQ. Data came from immunoSEQ multiplex PCR; TCRdb stores just in-frame clones and leaves some out. The repertoire holds more than 85,000 clones, with 70% to 90% as singletons. This chain uses TRBV7-8 with TRBJ2-7; 7 bases map to TRBD1. The receptor was isolated from a woman aged 55-69 years with acute or convalescent COVID-19. Specimen: peripheral blood. CDR3 bases: TGTGCCAGCAGCCGGGACAGCCAGAGCTCCTACGAGCAGTACTTC. Translation: CASSRDSQSSYEQYF.